One and the same sample provided the 6 T cell receptor beta chains below, sequenced in a study of regulatory T cells in long-lasting Graves disease. The time point: newly diagnosed GD, antithyroid drugs for less than 3 months. Extracted RNA from PBMCs served as the source of the TCR library. In building TCR beta libraries, iRepertoire HTBI primers were used together with Arm-PCR of CDR3 regions. TCRdb passed the multiplex PCR reads through MiXCR, listing each CDR3 protein once. The data show around 450,000 distinct CDR3 sequences, over 14% seen once. The sample also formed part of further work on T cells in Graves' hyperthyroidism and ophthalmopathy.

Sequenced here: peripheral blood mononuclear cells (PBMCs), sampled at new diagnosis, from a patient treated with antithyroid drugs. Receptors originate from a woman between 40 and 55 years old with Graves disease.

At least ten counts were recorded for this clonotype. The rearrangement joins TRBV15 to TRBJ2-3, with D maybe TRBD2 (6 bases). The V end lost 5 bases, the J end lost 3 bases, and 15 bases lay between the germline ends. The germline gives CDR1 LNHNV, CDR2 YYDKDF (reference sequence). The CDR3 covers 15 residues. Here the CDR3 reads CATSEGTPGTDTQYF. CDR3 in DNA: TGTGCCACCAGCGAAGGGACTCCAGGTACAGATACGCAGTATTTT.

The chain is built from TRBV20-1 and TRBJ1-1, with D possibly matching TRBD1 (5 bases). The V gene lost 0 bases and the J gene lost 4 bases, with 12 bases spanning the gap. Germline V gene lookup returns CDR1 DFQATT and CDR2 SNEGSKA (reference sequence). The CDR3 loop spans 14 amino acids. This chain's CDR3 is CSAREGVRVTEAFF. The CDR3 DNA reads as TGCAGTGCTAGAGAAGGGGTAAGAGTCACTGAAGCTTTCTTT.

The genes are TRBV3-1 and TRBJ2-7; D not resolved. V shed 3 bases and J shed 1 base, with 13 bases lying between them. Germline CDR1 is LGHDT and CDR2 is YNNKEL (reference sequence). The CDR3 extends over 15 amino acids. As DNA, the CDR3 is TGTGCCAGCAGCCAGCACACCGTGAGATCCTACGAGCAGTACTTC. Translating it yields CASSQHTVRSYEQYF.

This clonotype has a single count. The rearrangement uses TRBV5-1 and TRBJ2-7; 14 bases map to TRBD2. The trim removed 3 bases at V and 4 bases at J, leaving 9 bases unmatched. The CDR3 has 17 residues. Germline V gene sequence: CDR1 SGHRS, CDR2 YFSETQ. The CDR3 sequence is CASSWGLAGELPYEQYF. CDR3 bases: TGCGCCAGCAGCTGGGGACTAGCGGGAGAACTTCCATACGAGCAGTACTTC.

The J gene is TRBJ1-6, the V gene TRBV6-5; D gene ambiguous. CDR1 and CDR2 from the germline V gene are MNHEY and SVGAGI. V shed 2 bases and J shed 16 bases, with 12 bases lying between them. The CDR3 is 12 residues long. CDR3: CASSYESDLLHF. Here the CDR3 DNA reads TGTGCCAGCAGTTACGAATCGGACCTACTCCACTTT.

The V and J genes are TRBV5-6 and TRBJ1-6, with unresolved D. The CDR3 loop spans 14 amino acids. CDR1 and CDR2 from the germline V gene are SGHDT and YYEEEE. V was clipped by 6 bases and J by 6 bases, with 13 bases between them. CDR3 protein: CASNSGTANSPLHF. Here the CDR3 DNA reads TGTGCCAGCAACTCCGGAACGGCTAATTCACCCCTCCACTTT.